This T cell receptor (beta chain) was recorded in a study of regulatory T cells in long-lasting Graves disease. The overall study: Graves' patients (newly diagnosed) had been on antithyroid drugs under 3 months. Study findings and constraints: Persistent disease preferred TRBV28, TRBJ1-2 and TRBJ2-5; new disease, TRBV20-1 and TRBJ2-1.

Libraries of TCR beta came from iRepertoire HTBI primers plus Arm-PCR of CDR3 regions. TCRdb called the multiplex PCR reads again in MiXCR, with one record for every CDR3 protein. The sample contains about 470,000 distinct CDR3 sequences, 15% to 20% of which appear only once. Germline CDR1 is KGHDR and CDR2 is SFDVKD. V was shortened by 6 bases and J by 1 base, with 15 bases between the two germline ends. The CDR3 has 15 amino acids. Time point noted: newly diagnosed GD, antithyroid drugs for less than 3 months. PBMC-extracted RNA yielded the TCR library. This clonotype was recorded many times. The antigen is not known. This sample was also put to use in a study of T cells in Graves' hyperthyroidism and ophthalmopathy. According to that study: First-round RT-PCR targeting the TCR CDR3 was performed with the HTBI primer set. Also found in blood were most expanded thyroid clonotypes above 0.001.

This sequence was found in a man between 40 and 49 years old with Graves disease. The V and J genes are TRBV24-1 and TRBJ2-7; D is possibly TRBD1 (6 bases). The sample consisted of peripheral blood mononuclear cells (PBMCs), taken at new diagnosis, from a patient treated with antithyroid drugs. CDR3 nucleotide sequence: TGTGCCACCAGTCCCTTGGGGGCAGGGTCCTACGAGCAGTACTTC. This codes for CATSPLGAGSYEQYF.